This TCR beta chain stems from a study of response to subunit inactivated influenza vaccine. A single record per CDR3 protein comes from TCRdb applying MiXCR to the RT-PCR reads. The sample records about 190,000 distinct CDR3 sequences, approximately 14% being singletons. The CDR3 is 15 amino acids. CDR1 is LNHDA and CDR2 is SQIVND in the germline V gene (reference sequence). The V and J ends lost 6 bases and 2 bases, in that order; junction bases with no gene match: 7. This specimen consisted of CD8+ T cells sorted from PBMCs, obtained 4 to 6 days after vaccination. This chain links TRBV19 with TRBJ1-5; TRBD1 agrees at 7 bases. The receptor comes from a man aged 50 to 59 who received an inactivated influenza vaccine. CDR3 loop: CASRPTGAGNQPQHF. In nucleotides, the CDR3 is TGTGCCAGTAGACCAACAGGGGCCGGCAATCAGCCCCAGCATTTT. Full variable domain (outside the CDR3, taken from reference TRBV19 and TRBJ1-5): DGGITQSPKYLFRKEGQNVTLSCEQNLNHDAMYWYRQDPGQGLRLIYYSQIVNDFQKGDIAEGYSVSREKKESFPLTVTSAQKNPTAFYLCASRPTGAGNQPQHFGDGTRLSIL.